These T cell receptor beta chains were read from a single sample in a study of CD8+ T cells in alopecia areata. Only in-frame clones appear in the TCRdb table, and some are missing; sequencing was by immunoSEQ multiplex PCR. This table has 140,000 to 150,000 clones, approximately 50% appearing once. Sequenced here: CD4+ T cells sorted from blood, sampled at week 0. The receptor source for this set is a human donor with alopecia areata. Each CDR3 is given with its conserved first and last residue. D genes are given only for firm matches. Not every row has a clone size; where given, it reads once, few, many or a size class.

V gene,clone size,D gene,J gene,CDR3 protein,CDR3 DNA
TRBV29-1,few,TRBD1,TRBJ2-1,CSGGTGGAGIEQFF,TGCAGCGGCGGCACAGGGGGCGCCGGGATTGAGCAGTTCTTC
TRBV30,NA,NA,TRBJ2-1,CAWRVTSYNEQFF,TGTGCCTGGAGGGTGACTTCGTACAATGAGCAGTTCTTC
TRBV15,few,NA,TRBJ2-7,CATSRKRGGQRSYEQYF,TGTGCCACCAGCAGAAAACGGGGGGGACAGAGAAGTTACGAGCAGTACTTC
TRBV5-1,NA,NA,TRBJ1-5,CASSLTGQFNQPQHF,TGCGCCAGCAGCTTGACAGGGCAATTCAATCAGCCCCAGCATTTT
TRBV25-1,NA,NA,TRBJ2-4,CASSEGATSGDIQYF,TGTGCCAGCAGTGAAGGGGCTACTTCAGGGGACATTCAGTACTTC
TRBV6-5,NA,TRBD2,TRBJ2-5,CASMTFGREGETQYF,TGTGCCAGCATGACCTTCGGGAGGGAGGGAGAGACCCAGTACTTC
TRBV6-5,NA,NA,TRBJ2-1,CASSYASLAGREQFF,TGTGCCAGCAGTTACGCGTCACTAGCCGGTAGGGAGCAGTTCTTC
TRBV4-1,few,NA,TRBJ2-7,CASSQEVSSLQIKGSEQYF,TGCGCCAGCAGCCAAGAGGTGTCTAGCCTACAAATTAAAGGCAGCGAGCAGTACTTC
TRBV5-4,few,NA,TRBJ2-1,CASSGISSYNEQFF,TGTGCCAGCAGCGGGATTAGCTCCTACAATGAGCAGTTCTTC
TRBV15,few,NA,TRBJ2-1,CATSRSLRVAIYNEQFF,TGTGCCACCAGCAGAAGTTTAAGAGTAGCCATTTACAATGAGCAGTTCTTC
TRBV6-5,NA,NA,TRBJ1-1,CASSYRANTEAFF,TGTGCCAGCAGTTATAGGGCGAACACTGAAGCTTTCTTT
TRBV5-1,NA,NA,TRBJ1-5,CASSLWGGADQPQHF,TGCGCCAGCAGCTTGTGGGGGGGCGCGGATCAGCCCCAGCATTTT
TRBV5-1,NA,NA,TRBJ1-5,CASSLEPGGRQPQHF,TGCGCCAGCAGCTTGGAACCCGGGGGACGTCAGCCCCAGCATTTT
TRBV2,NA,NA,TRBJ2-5,CASSRQTGLSQETQYF,TGTGCCAGCAGTCGCCAGACGGGCCTGAGCCAAGAGACCCAGTACTTC